Listed here are 4 T cell receptor beta chains from one sample, sequenced in a study of post-analysis software for immune sequencing data. Points from the study as a whole: Five or six TRBV segments, TRBV5-6, TRBV5-1 and TRBV20-1 among them, were found more frequent in patients than controls.

The antigens of these receptors remain unknown. Researchers reported that TCR beta cDNA libraries carried unique molecular identifiers. TCRdb redid the calling of the PCR reads with MiXCR, one entry per CDR3 protein. This table holds about 540,000 distinct CDR3 sequences, approximately 31% found once. The sequencing sample was made of blood. The receptors stem from a girl aged 2-17 years with multiple sclerosis.

This clonotype occurred a few times. The gene calls are TRBV7-2 and TRBJ2-5; D might be TRBD2 (6 bases). Germline loops: CDR1 SGHTA, CDR2 FQGNSA. CDR3 length: 14 residues. Trimming removed 5 bases at V and 1 base at J, with 11 bases between. In nucleotides, the CDR3 is TGTGCCAGCAGCCCGGGACTTTTCCAAGAGACCCAGTACTTC. This codes for CASSPGLFQETQYF.

This clonotype was seen a handful of times. The chain couples TRBV5-1 to TRBJ2-7; 8 bases line up with TRBD1. The CDR3 covers 14 residues. The germline CDR1 and CDR2 sequences are SGHRS and YFSETQ. V trimming: 0 bases; J trimming: 6 bases; junction bases outside the gene matches: 5. The CDR3 spells CASSLAATGAEQYF. DNA of the CDR3: TGCGCCAGCAGCTTGGCCGCGACAGGGGCCGAGCAGTACTTC.

This clonotype was observed a few times. The gene calls are TRBV7-9 and TRBJ2-1; D may correspond to TRBD1 or TRBD2 (5 bases each). V gave up 0 bases and J gave up 12 bases, with 18 bases separating them. The germline gives CDR1 SEHNR, CDR2 FQNEAQ (reference sequence). The CDR3 covers 15 residues. The CDR3 here is CASSLAAGGGGWQFF. CDR3 DNA sequence: TGTGCCAGCAGCTTAGCCGCCGGTGGGGGTGGGTGGCAGTTCTTC.

This clonotype was observed a handful of times. This chain uses TRBV5-1 with TRBJ1-2, with 10 bases aligning to TRBD1. V shed 1 base and J 2 bases; nucleotides not matched to a gene: 5. This CDR3 is built from 16 residues. Per the germline V gene, CDR1 is SGHRS and CDR2 is YFSETQ. In nucleotides, the CDR3 is TGCGCCAGCAGCTTGTTCCGGACAGGGGGGAACTATGGCTACACCTTC. It yields the protein CASSLFRTGGNYGYTF.